Each of the 27 T cell receptor beta chains below was sequenced from the same sample in a study of T cell repertoires in cytomegalovirus infection. TCRdb passed the reads through MiXCR, listing each CDR3 protein once. The sample has 550,000 to 700,000 distinct CDR3 sequences; 40% are singletons. Their antigen targets remain unknown. The sequencing used cultured PBMCs, collected from culture after CMV antigen stimulation. The receptors originated from a human donor in good health (CMV status not recorded). Some clones in this sample may be carry-over from other donors' samples.

This chain uses TRBV7-2 with TRBJ2-3; D assignment may be TRBD1 or TRBD2 (5 bases each). V was shortened by 5 bases and J by 6 bases, with 27 bases between the two germline ends. Germline-derived CDR1 and CDR2 are SGHTA and FQGNSA. The CDR3 runs to 18 residues. The CDR3 sequence: CASSRRGAPLSPGDTQYF. In nucleotides, the CDR3 is TGTGCCAGCAGCCGCCGAGGGGCCCCTTTAAGTCCCGGGGATACGCAGTATTTT.

The CDR3 bases are TGCGCCAGCAGCCCGACCCTCCTAGCGGGGGGCTACAATGAGCAGTTCTTC. This codes for CASSPTLLAGGYNEQFF. The chain employs TRBV4-3 and TRBJ2-1; 11 nucleotides align to TRBD2. Per the germline V gene, CDR1 is LGHNA and CDR2 is YSLEER. The CDR3 is 17 residues long. V dropped 4 bases and J dropped 3; count of bases not matched to a gene: 8.

This chain joins TRBV28 and TRBJ1-5; 9 bases line up with TRBD1. In germline, CDR1 is MDHEN, CDR2 SYDVKM. There are 17 residues in the CDR3. V shed 2 bases and J 0 bases; nucleotides not matched to a gene: 5. CDR3 residues: CASSLPQQGASNQPQHF. In DNA form, the CDR3 reads TGTGCCAGCAGTTTACCACAACAGGGGGCTAGCAATCAGCCCCAGCATTTT. Supplemented by reference TRBV28 and TRBJ1-5, the full variable domain reads DVKVTQSSRYLVKRTGEKVFLECVQDMDHENMFWYRQDPGLGLRLIYFSYDVKMKEKGDIPEGYSVSREKKERFSLILESASTNQTSMYLCASSLPQQGASNQPQHFGDGTRLSIL.

This clonotype was counted a few times. Here the CDR3 DNA reads TGTGCCAGCTCCCCCGGGGTGAGCGGGTATGGCTACACCTTC. Its protein is CASSPGVSGYGYTF. V is TRBV18 and J is TRBJ1-2; D remains unclear. This CDR3 has 14 amino acids. Germline CDR1 KGHSH, CDR2 LQKENI. V was clipped by 6 bases and J by 5 bases, with 16 bases between them. Drawing the rest from reference TRBV18 and TRBJ1-2, the complete variable domain is NAGVMQNPRHLVRRRGQEARLRCSPMKGHSHVYWYRQLPEEGLKFMVYLQKENIIDESGMPKERFSAEFPKEGPSILRIQQVVRGDSAAYFCASSPGVSGYGYTFGSGTRLTVV.

The rearrangement links TRBV12-3 or TRBV12-4 to TRBJ2-3; D is unresolved. CDR3 size: 12 residues. Trimming removed 3 bases from V and 5 bases from J, with 6 bases in between. The CDR3 sequence: CASSFFGDTQYF. The CDR3, as DNA: TGTGCCAGCAGTTTTTTTGGAGATACGCAGTATTTT.

The CDR3 loop reads CASSSGVTIPGELFF. DNA of the CDR3: TGTGCCAGCAGCTCGGGGGTTACTATTCCCGGGGAGCTGTTTTTT. This chain uses TRBV7-6 with TRBJ2-2, with D possibly matching TRBD2 (6 bases). Between the trimmed V and J ends, which lost 4 bases and 6 bases, there was a span of 15 bases. There are 15 residues in the CDR3. The germline gives CDR1 SGHVS, CDR2 FNYEAQ.

The rearrangement joins TRBV6-2 or TRBV6-3 to TRBJ2-7; 8 bases align to TRBD1. There are 13 residues in the CDR3. CDR1 and CDR2 from the germline V gene are MNHEY and SVGEGT. The junction had 8 bases not matched to a gene; V was cut back by 8 bases and J by 5 bases. The CDR3 region is CASHGTGVHEQYF. As DNA, the CDR3 is TGTGCCAGCCATGGGACAGGAGTCCACGAGCAGTACTTC.

This clonotype was found many times. The V call is TRBV7-2, the J call TRBJ2-1, with TRBD2 identical over 7 bases. Germline CDR1 and CDR2: SGHTA and FQGNSA. The V gene end was trimmed by 3 bases and the J gene end by 3 bases; junction bases not matched to a gene: 5. The CDR3 has 15 amino acids. The CDR3 here is CASSFPTGGYNEQFF. The CDR3 region has the DNA TGTGCCAGCAGCTTCCCCACGGGGGGCTACAATGAGCAGTTCTTC. The variable domain in full, completed from reference TRBV7-2 and TRBJ2-1, reads GAGVSQSPSNKVTEKGKDVELRCDPISGHTALYWYRQSLGQGLEFLIYFQGNSAPDKSGLPSDRFSAERTGGSVSTLTIQRTQQEDSAVYLCASSFPTGGYNEQFFGPGTRLTVL.

The chain is built from TRBV19 and TRBJ2-5, with D tentatively TRBD1 (5 bases). Germline V lookup: CDR1 LNHDA, CDR2 SQIVND (reference sequence). The CDR3 loop spans 14 amino acids. Trimming stripped 5 bases from V and 2 bases from J, with 12 bases between. The CDR3 DNA sequence: TGTGCCAGTAGTGACTCTCCAGGGCAAGAGACCCAGTACTTC. It yields the protein CASSDSPGQETQYF.

This sequence joins TRBV29-1 and TRBJ2-6, with D perhaps matching TRBD1 (6 bases). The CDR3 has 16 amino acids. Trimming removed 3 bases from V and 0 bases from J, with 12 bases in between. Germline V gene lookup returns CDR1 SQVTM and CDR2 ANQGSEA. CDR3 sequence reads: CSVDGRGSSGANVLTF. In DNA, the CDR3 is TGCAGCGTTGACGGCAGGGGTTCCTCTGGGGCCAACGTCCTGACTTTC.

In its sample, this clonotype was seen a few times. The chain employs TRBV7-2 and TRBJ2-2; 12 bases map to TRBD2. The CDR3 sequence is 17 residues long. The V gene's germline CDR1 is SGHTA and CDR2 FQGNSA. The junction had 10 bases not matched to a gene; V was cut back by 5 bases and J by 6 bases. The CDR3 DNA is TGTGCCAGCAGCCTATCCTCGACTAGCGGGGGATCCGGGGAGCTGTTTTTT. Translated, it gives CASSLSSTSGGSGELFF. The full variable domain, completed using reference TRBV7-2 and TRBJ2-2, is GAGVSQSPSNKVTEKGKDVELRCDPISGHTALYWYRQSLGQGLEFLIYFQGNSAPDKSGLPSDRFSAERTGGSVSTLTIQRTQQEDSAVYLCASSLSSTSGGSGELFFGEGSRLTVL.

V usage is TRBV7-4 and J usage is TRBJ1-2, with a possible D match to TRBD1 (6 bases). V was cut by 4 bases and J by 4 bases, with 22 bases left in between. Germline assignment: CDR1 SGHVT and CDR2 SQSDAQ. The CDR3 extends over 17 amino acids. The CDR3 sequence is CASSSPRLQGLGYGYTF. For the CDR3, the DNA is TGTGCCAGCAGCTCACCCCGCCTGCAGGGGTTGGGCTATGGCTACACCTTC.

The V and J genes are TRBV12-3 or TRBV12-4 and TRBJ1-1; no reliable D call. CDR3 length equals 13 residues. The V and J ends lost 3 bases and 7 bases respectively, with 12 bases between them. The CDR3 coding sequence is TGTGCCAGCAGTTTCCGGGTCCAAAATGAAGCTTTCTTT. Residues: CASSFRVQNEAFF.

The chain employs TRBV7-9 and TRBJ2-5; 7 positions match TRBD2. V lost 1 base and J lost 4; bases outside the gene matches: 6. The CDR3 spans 15 residues. CDR1 and CDR2 from the germline V gene are SEHNR and FQNEAQ (reference sequence). The CDR3 region is CASSLVEASGETQYF. The CDR3 DNA follows: TGTGCCAGCAGCTTAGTCGAGGCTAGCGGAGAGACCCAGTACTTC.

The J gene is TRBJ1-4, the V gene TRBV2; TRBD1 aligns across 9 bases. Germline CDR1 reads SNHLY; CDR2 reads FYNNEI. Germline trimming cut 9 bases from V and 8 bases from J; bases unmatched to any gene: 7. The CDR3 has 13 residues. The CDR3 bases are TGTGCCAGTTCACAGGGGGCGAACGAAAAACTGTTTTTT. Protein: CASSQGANEKLFF.

This clonotype was picked up a small number of times. The chain recombines TRBV19 with TRBJ1-3; TRBD1 matches at 8 bases. CDR1 and CDR2 (germline): LNHDA, SQIVND (reference sequence). V shed 5 bases and J 2 bases; nucleotides not matched to a gene: 11. This CDR3 spans 17 amino acids. CDR3 sequence (DNA): TGTGCCAGTAGTTTTGACCCGGGACAGGCGACTGGAAACACCATATATTTT. Translating it yields CASSFDPGQATGNTIYF.

The chain has TRBV27 and TRBJ2-1, with a weak D call TRBD1 (6 bases). Germline CDR1 is MNHEY and CDR2 is SMNVEV (reference sequence). The CDR3 runs to 16 residues. The ends were cut back, 5 bases at V and 2 bases at J, with 16 bases in the middle. Written as DNA, the CDR3 is TGTGCCAGCAGTCCCAGACAGGATGCTACCTACAATGAGCAGTTCTTC. Encoded protein: CASSPRQDATYNEQFF.

The chain recombines TRBV7-2 with TRBJ1-5; D not resolved. V was cut by 3 bases and J by 8 bases, with 17 bases left in between. This CDR3 contains 15 residues. Germline CDR1 SGHTA, CDR2 FQGNSA. The CDR3 is CASSLDRPGWEPQHF. CDR3 coding DNA: TGTGCCAGCAGCTTGGACCGACCCGGGTGGGAGCCCCAGCATTTT.

The chain uses TRBV4-1 and TRBJ1-6; D is unresolved. Deletions cut 1 base from V and 7 bases from J, with 11 bases between. CDR1 is MGHRA, CDR2 YSYEKL, per germline. The CDR3 runs to 15 residues. The CDR3 spells CASSQVDTRNSPLHF. The CDR3 nucleotides read TGCGCCAGCAGCCAAGTAGACACGCGGAATTCACCCCTCCACTTT.

CDR3 loop: CASKPPGGFNYGYTF. CDR3 nucleotide sequence: TGTGCCAGCAAACCTCCGGGAGGGTTCAACTATGGCTACACCTTC. The chain carries TRBV6-2 or TRBV6-3 and TRBJ1-2; D not certain. This CDR3 has 15 amino acids. Germline CDR1 reads MNHEY; CDR2 reads SVGEGT. The V gene lost 7 bases and the J gene lost 2 bases, with 17 bases spanning the gap.

This clonotype was observed many times. This rearrangement joins TRBV7-2 to TRBJ2-1, with TRBD1 as a possible D gene (5 bases). The CDR3 loop spans 14 amino acids. Trimming shortened V by 5 bases and J by 8 bases, and 16 bases separated the two germline ends. The germline V gene has CDR1 SGHTA and CDR2 FQGNSA. The DNA for the CDR3 is TGTGCCAGCAGCCCAGCCACAGGTGGGGATGAGCAGTTCTTC. This gives the protein CASSPATGGDEQFF.

This chain connects TRBV2 to TRBJ1-2, with D perhaps TRBD1 (6 bases). Trimming stripped 6 bases from V and 6 bases from J, with 14 bases between. Germline V lookup: CDR1 SNHLY, CDR2 FYNNEI. This CDR3 contains 13 residues. This CDR3 reads CASRATGYDGYTF. The CDR3 coding sequence is TGTGCCAGCAGAGCGACAGGTTATGATGGCTACACCTTC.

The genes are TRBV14 and TRBJ2-1; 9 bases fit TRBD2. Germline lookup yields CDR1 SGHDN and CDR2 FVKESK. V was pared by 5 bases and J by 8 bases, with 10 bases of the junction left unmatched. CDR3 length equals 15 residues. In nucleotides, the CDR3 is TGTGCCAGCAGCAGAAGAGCGGGAGGAGTTCATGAGCAGTTCTTC. It translates to CASSRRAGGVHEQFF.

This chain links TRBV12-5 with TRBJ1-3; no clear D. The CDR3 runs to 11 residues. Germline CDR1 LGHNT, CDR2 FRNRAP. V lost 3 bases and J 9 bases, leaving 6 bases between the germline ends. For the CDR3, the DNA is TGTGCTAGTGGTTTAGGGAGCACCATATATTTT. It is translated as CASGLGSTIYF.

The chain carries TRBV6-1 and TRBJ2-1; D unresolved. The CDR3 runs to 13 residues. V was pared by 2 bases and J by 7 bases, with 9 bases between. CDR1 and CDR2 (germline): MNHNS, SASEGT. For the CDR3, the DNA is TGTGCCAGCAGTGAATTGGGGTGGAATGAGCAGTTCTTC. It is translated as CASSELGWNEQFF.

The rearrangement links TRBV7-2 to TRBJ1-2, with D tentatively TRBD1 (6 bases). Trimming stripped 2 bases from V and 8 bases from J, with 12 bases between. Germline V CDR1 and CDR2: SGHTA, FQGNSA. CDR3 length: 13 residues. CDR3 sequence: CASSLFRGGGYTF. The CDR3 coding sequence is TGTGCCAGCAGCTTATTCAGGGGAGGCGGCTACACCTTC.

The table lists this clonotype with a few counts. The V call is TRBV2, the J call TRBJ1-2, with D perhaps TRBD1 (5 bases). The V and J ends lost 6 bases and 6 bases respectively, with 11 bases between them. Germline CDR1 and CDR2: SNHLY and FYNNEI. The CDR3 totals 12 residues. This chain's CDR3 is CASRVGEDGYTF. In DNA, the CDR3 is TGTGCCAGCAGAGTGGGGGAAGATGGCTACACCTTC.